What follows are 26 T cell receptor beta chains derived from one specimen sequenced in a study. TCRdb fed the 5' RACE reads into MiXCR, producing one record per CDR3 protein. The sample lists 8,600 or so distinct CDR3 sequences; approximately 50% were seen once. The sorted Tregs were CD4+CD25+CD127-/low cells. The sequencing sample was made of Tregs sorted from a lymph node. The receptor source for this set is a female donor with breast cancer.

The V gene is TRBV11-2, the J gene TRBJ1-2, with D unclear. Trimming cost V 1 base and J 5 bases, with 8 bases left between them. The V gene's germline CDR1 is SGHAT and CDR2 FQNNGV. This CDR3 region has 13 residues. Here the CDR3 DNA reads TGTGCCAGCAGCTTAGGGGTAGGGTATGGCTACACCTTC. Translation: CASSLGVGYGYTF.

The chain recombines TRBV24-1 with TRBJ2-5; D is unclear. Deletions cut 1 base from V and 5 bases from J, with 4 bases between. CDR3 size: 12 residues. The germline V gene encodes CDR1 KGHDR and CDR2 SFDVKD. The CDR3 DNA sequence: TGTGCCACCAGTGATTTATCGGAGACCCAGTACTTC. Its protein product is CATSDLSETQYF.

The chain carries TRBV4-1 and TRBJ2-7; 7 nucleotides match TRBD2. Germline CDR1 reads MGHRA; CDR2 reads YSYEKL. There are 14 residues in the CDR3. V gave up 0 bases and J gave up 9 bases; unmatched junction bases: 8. The CDR3 nucleotides are TGCGCCAGCAGCCAAGATTCTTCGGGAGGCGGGCAGTACTTC. Its protein is CASSQDSSGGGQYF.

The chain employs TRBV7-9 and TRBJ2-2; D is possibly TRBD1 or TRBD2 (5 bases each). The CDR3 covers 14 residues. V lost 5 bases and J 4 bases, leaving 11 bases between the germline ends. Germline CDR1 SEHNR, CDR2 FQNEAQ (reference sequence). DNA of the CDR3: TGTGCCAGCAGCGCCGGGACGGGCACCGGGGAGCTGTTTTTT. Protein sequence: CASSAGTGTGELFF.

The J gene is TRBJ1-1, the V gene TRBV12-3 or TRBV12-4; the match to TRBD1 covers 9 bases. The CDR3 has 13 residues. V lost 7 bases and J lost 8; bases outside the gene matches: 8. The CDR3 nucleotides read TGTGCCAGCAAAATGACAGGGGGGAGAGAAGCTTTCTTT. It encodes CASKMTGGREAFF.

On this clonotype: Compared with germline, one end of the junction differs, possibly owing to a read error. The chain is built from TRBV6-5 and TRBJ1-1; D is unresolved. The germline V gene has CDR1 MNHEY and CDR2 SVGAGI. The CDR3 has 13 residues. CDR3 residues: CASGLGGNNEAFF. CDR3 sequence (DNA): TGTGCCTCTGGGCTGGGCGGGAACAATGAAGCTTTCTTT.

The rearrangement joins TRBV6-5 to TRBJ2-7; the D gene is possibly TRBD1 (5 bases). The CDR3 contains 14 residues. Trimming shortened V by 6 bases and J by 2 bases, and 14 bases separated the two germline ends. Germline-derived CDR1 and CDR2 are MNHEY and SVGAGI. The CDR3, as DNA: TGTGCCAGCAGCCCAAGGACAAATACCTACGAGCAGTACGTC. Encoded protein: CASSPRTNTYEQYV.

The gene calls are TRBV6-5 and TRBJ1-6; D possibly corresponds to TRBD1 (5 bases). V was cut by 7 bases and J by 10 bases, with 17 bases left in between. The CDR3 is 14 amino acids. Germline assignment: CDR1 MNHEY and CDR2 SVGAGI. The CDR3 loop reads CASTRLGVASPLHF. CDR3 in DNA: TGTGCCAGCACCCGGCTAGGGGTGGCCTCACCCCTCCACTTT.

The V gene is TRBV4-3, the J gene TRBJ2-1, with 8 bases that match TRBD2. Unmatched junction bases numbered 7, after V lost 1 base and J lost 8 bases. CDR1 LGHNA and CDR2 YSLEER come from the germline V gene. CDR3 length: 15 amino acids. CDR3 DNA: TGCGCCAGCAGCCAAGGGGTTAGCGGGGACGATGAGCAGTTCTTC. It specifies CASSQGVSGDDEQFF.

This clonotype was found once. The rearrangement joins TRBV6-2 or TRBV6-3 to TRBJ2-3, with D possibly matching TRBD1 (6 bases). The germline V and J ends were trimmed by 7 bases and 7 bases, with 12 bases remaining between them. Looked up from germline, CDR1 is MNHEY and CDR2 is SVGEGT. This CDR3 comprises 12 residues. CDR3 protein: CASTLDRYTQYF. The CDR3, as DNA: TGTGCCAGCACGCTCGACAGGTATACGCAGTATTTT.

There are a few counts of this clonotype. The V gene is TRBV12-1, the J gene TRBJ2-4; TRBD1 was called by the table and not checked on the DNA. TRBV12-1 is a known pseudogene. This CDR3 contains 18 residues. The CDR3 DNA is TGTGCCAGCAGCACGACGCGAATAAAACGAGGGGATCTATACATTCAGTACTTC. Translated, it gives CASSTTRIKRGDLYIQYF.

The V call is TRBV30, the J call TRBJ2-7; 7 nucleotides align to TRBD1. The CDR3 spans 13 residues. J was trimmed by 3 bases and V by 2 bases; bases with no gene match: 4. Germline V gene lookup returns CDR1 GTSNPN and CDR2 SVGIG (reference sequence). The CDR3 nucleotides read TGTGCCTGGAGTTGGCCAGGGGGCTACGAGCAGTACTTC. Translated, it gives CAWSWPGGYEQYF.

In this sample, this clonotype turned up a few times. The CDR3 DNA follows: TGCAGTGCTAGAGATACAACCCTTGGGCTAGTTGTCACAGATACGCAGTATTTT. Its protein is CSARDTTLGLVVTDTQYF. The chain has TRBV20-1 and TRBJ2-3, with unresolved D. V was trimmed by 0 bases and J by 2 bases, leaving 21 bases between them. The CDR3 contains 18 residues. Germline V lookup: CDR1 DFQATT, CDR2 SNEGSKA (reference sequence).

This clonotype was detected only a few times. The rearrangement uses TRBV12-3 or TRBV12-4 and TRBJ2-7; no clear D gene. The CDR3 loop spans 14 amino acids. Between the trimmed V and J ends, which lost 3 bases and 0 bases, there was a span of 9 bases. CDR3 residues: CASSLSASSYEQYF. For the CDR3, the DNA is TGTGCCAGCAGTTTGTCAGCTAGCTCCTACGAGCAGTACTTC.

The sample holds one count of this clonotype. This chain uses TRBV7-8 with TRBJ1-6; 8 bases map to TRBD1. The V and J ends lost 5 bases and 10 bases, in that order; junction bases with no gene match: 7. From germline, CDR1 is SGHVS and CDR2 FQNEAQ. CDR3 length: 14 residues. The CDR3 DNA is TGTGCCAGCAGCCCGCAGACAGGGGTCTCACCCCTCCACTTT. Translating gives CASSPQTGVSPLHF. The complete variable domain, with remaining parts taken from reference TRBV7-8 and TRBJ1-6, reads GAGVSQSPRYKVAKRGQDVALRCDPISGHVSLFWYQQALGQGPEFLTYFQNEAQLDKSGLPSDRFFAERPEGSVSTLKIQRTQQEDSAVYLCASSPQTGVSPLHFGNGTRLTVT.

The chain couples TRBV20-1 to TRBJ1-1, with D hard to call. Deletions cut 2 bases from V and 1 base from J, with 5 bases between. The CDR3 extends over 12 amino acids. Germline V lookup: CDR1 DFQATT, CDR2 SNEGSKA (reference sequence). CDR3 nucleotides: TGCAGTGCTAGAAGGCAGAACACTGAAGCTTTCTTT. Translating gives CSARRQNTEAFF.

V and J are TRBV20-1 and TRBJ2-1; unclear D gene. The CDR3 contains 15 residues. The germline V gene has CDR1 DFQATT and CDR2 SNEGSKA (reference sequence). Trimming pared 1 base from V and 0 bases from J, leaving 10 bases between. The CDR3 bases are TGCAGTGCTAGAGTCCTAGTAGGCTCCTACAATGAGCAGTTCTTC. It encodes CSARVLVGSYNEQFF.

This clonotype was picked up one time. The V gene is TRBV7-9, the J gene TRBJ1-2; tentatively, D is TRBD1 (5 bases). The germline V gene encodes CDR1 SEHNR and CDR2 FQNEAQ (reference sequence). This CDR3 spans 13 amino acids. Trimming shortened V by 4 bases and J by 8 bases, and 14 bases separated the two germline ends. The CDR3 here is CASSSLQVWGYTF. The CDR3 DNA follows: TGTGCCAGCAGCTCCTTACAGGTTTGGGGCTACACCTTC.

The sample holds a few counts of this clonotype. This chain connects TRBV12-3 or TRBV12-4 to TRBJ1-1; unclear D gene. The ends were cut back, 3 bases at V and 2 bases at J, with 28 bases in the middle. This CDR3 comprises 20 residues. The CDR3 reads CASSFFSRRGYFRGNTEAFF. As DNA, the CDR3 is TGTGCCAGCAGTTTTTTCAGTCGGCGGGGTTATTTTCGCGGTAACACTGAAGCTTTCTTT.

This clonotype is labeled as large. The J gene is TRBJ2-7, the V gene TRBV7-2; D perhaps matches TRBD1 (6 bases). Trimming removed 2 bases at V and 5 bases at J, with 13 bases between. CDR3 length equals 14 residues. Germline V gene lookup returns CDR1 SGHTA and CDR2 FQGNSA. CDR3 bases: TGTGCCAGCAGCTTACAGGCAGGGGCCAACGAGCAGTACTTC. It is translated as CASSLQAGANEQYF. The full variable domain, with the rest looked up from reference TRBV7-2 and TRBJ2-7, is GAGVSQSPSNKVTEKGKDVELRCDPISGHTALYWYRQSLGQGLEFLIYFQGNSAPDKSGLPSDRFSAERTGGSVSTLTIQRTQQEDSAVYLCASSLQAGANEQYFGPGTRLTVT.

The V call is TRBV30, the J call TRBJ2-2; D unresolved. CDR1 GTSNPN and CDR2 SVGIG come from the germline V gene (reference sequence). The CDR3 runs to 12 residues. Trimming pared 2 bases from V and 3 bases from J, leaving 4 bases between. CDR3 region: CAWSPYTGELFF. CDR3 coding DNA: TGTGCCTGGAGTCCATACACCGGGGAGCTGTTTTTT. Complete variable domain (other parts from reference TRBV30 and TRBJ2-2): SQTIHQWPATLVQPVGSPLSLECTVEGTSNPNLYWYRQAAGRGLQLLFYSVGIGQISSEVPQNLSASRPQDRQFILSSKKLLLSDSGFYLCAWSPYTGELFFGEGSRLTVL.

This clonotype came up once. This chain joins TRBV12-3 or TRBV12-4 and TRBJ2-5, with D possibly called TRBD1 or TRBD2 (5 bases each). The CDR3 spans 12 residues. The V and J ends lost 5 bases and 5 bases respectively, with 9 bases between them. DNA of the CDR3: TGTGCCAGCAGTGGGGGTTGGGAGACCCAGTACTTC. Protein: CASSGGWETQYF.

About this clonotype itself: The germline gene is not matched at one end of the junction; a read error may be the cause. The chain combines TRBV5-1 with TRBJ2-2; 9 bases are shared with TRBD2. There are 15 residues in the CDR3. Germline V gene lookup returns CDR1 SGHRS and CDR2 YFSETQ. For the CDR3, the DNA is TGCGCCAGCAGTTTGGGGACTAGCAACACCGGGGAGCTGTTTTTT. This codes for CASSLGTSNTGELFF.

The J gene is TRBJ2-1, the V gene TRBV12-3 or TRBV12-4; TRBD1 might be the D (6 bases). The CDR3 extends over 13 amino acids. V was trimmed by 7 bases and J by 5 bases, leaving 12 bases between them. Written as DNA, the CDR3 is TGTGCCAGCAAAACAGGGATTGACAATGAGCAGTTCTTC. Amino acid sequence: CASKTGIDNEQFF.

The gene calls are TRBV7-2 and TRBJ1-3; 10 bases match TRBD1. This CDR3 contains 17 residues. Trimming at V came to 5 bases and at J to 4 bases, leaving 11 bases not matched to a gene. Germline-derived CDR1 and CDR2 are SGHTA and FQGNSA. In DNA, the CDR3 is TGTGCCAGCAGCCCCCGGGACAGGGGTTACCGGGGAAACACCATATATTTT. Its translation is CASSPRDRGYRGNTIYF.

The chain uses TRBV10-3 and TRBJ2-1, with a possible D match to TRBD1 (5 bases). This CDR3 is built from 16 residues. V was shortened by 3 bases and J by 7 bases, with 19 bases between the two germline ends. Germline values: CDR1 ENHRY, CDR2 SYGVKD. The CDR3 sequence is CAISDARRDSKNEQFF. The CDR3 bases are TGTGCCATCAGTGACGCGCGGCGAGACAGCAAAAATGAGCAGTTCTTC.